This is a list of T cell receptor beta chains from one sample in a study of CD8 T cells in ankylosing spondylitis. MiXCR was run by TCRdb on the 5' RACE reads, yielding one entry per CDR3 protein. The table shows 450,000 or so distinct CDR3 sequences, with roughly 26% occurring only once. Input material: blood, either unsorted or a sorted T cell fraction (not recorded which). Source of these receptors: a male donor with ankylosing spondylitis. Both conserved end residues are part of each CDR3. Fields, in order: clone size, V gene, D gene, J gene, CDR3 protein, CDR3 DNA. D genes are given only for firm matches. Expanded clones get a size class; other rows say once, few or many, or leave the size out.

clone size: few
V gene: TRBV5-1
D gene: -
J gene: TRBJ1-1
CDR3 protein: CASSLSWGTRGAFF
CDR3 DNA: TGCGCCAGCAGCTTATCTTGGGGTACGAGGGGAGCTTTCTTT

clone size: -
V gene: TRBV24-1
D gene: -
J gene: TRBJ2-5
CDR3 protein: CATSDSWWGLEETQYF
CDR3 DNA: TGTGCCACCAGTGATTCTTGGTGGGGTTTGGAAGAGACCCAGTACTTC

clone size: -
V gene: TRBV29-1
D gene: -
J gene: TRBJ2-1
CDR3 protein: CSVERGNEQFF
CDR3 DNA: TGCAGCGTTGAAAGAGGGAATGAGCAGTTCTTC

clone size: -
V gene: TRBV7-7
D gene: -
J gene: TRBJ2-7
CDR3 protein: CAIPRPYEQYF
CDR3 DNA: TGTGCCATCCCTCGGCCCTACGAGCAGTACTTC

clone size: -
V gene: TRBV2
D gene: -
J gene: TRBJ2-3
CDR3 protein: CASIKGSSRDTQYF
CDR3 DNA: TGTGCCAGCATTAAAGGTTCATCGAGGGATACGCAGTATTTT

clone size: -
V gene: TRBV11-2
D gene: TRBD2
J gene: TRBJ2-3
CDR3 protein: CASSLGTSAGTDTQYF
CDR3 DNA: TGTGCCAGCAGCTTAGGTACTAGCGCGGGCACAGATACGCAGTATTTT

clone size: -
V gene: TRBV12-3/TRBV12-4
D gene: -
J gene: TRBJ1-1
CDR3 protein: CASSLWGPGEAFF
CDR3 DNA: TGTGCCAGCAGTTTATGGGGGCCGGGTGAAGCTTTCTTT

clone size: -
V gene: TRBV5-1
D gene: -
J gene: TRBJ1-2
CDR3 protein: CASSPRQANGYTF
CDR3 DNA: TGCGCCAGCAGCCCAAGACAGGCAAATGGCTACACCTTC

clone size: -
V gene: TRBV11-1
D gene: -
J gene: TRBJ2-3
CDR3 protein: CASSSRTLSTDTQYF
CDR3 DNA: TGTGCCAGCAGCTCCCGGACTCTAAGCACAGATACGCAGTATTTT

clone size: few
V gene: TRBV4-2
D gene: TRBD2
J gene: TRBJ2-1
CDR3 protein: CASSQDLGGRALPSSYNEQFF
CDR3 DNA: TGTGCCAGCAGCCAAGATCTGGGCGGGAGGGCCCTACCTAGCTCCTACAATGAGCAGTTCTTC

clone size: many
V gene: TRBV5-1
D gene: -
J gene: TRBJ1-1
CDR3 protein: CASSPRGNTEAFF
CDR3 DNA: TGCGCCAGCAGCCCCAGGGGTAACACTGAAGCTTTCTTT

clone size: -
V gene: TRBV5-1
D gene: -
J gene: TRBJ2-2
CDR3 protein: CASSSDPAGTGELFF
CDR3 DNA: TGCGCCAGCAGCTCAGATCCAGCAGGGACCGGGGAGCTGTTTTTT

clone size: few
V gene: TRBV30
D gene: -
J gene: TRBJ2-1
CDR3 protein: CAWSLGGYNEQFF
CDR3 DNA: TGTGCCTGGAGTCTCGGCGGATACAATGAGCAGTTCTTC

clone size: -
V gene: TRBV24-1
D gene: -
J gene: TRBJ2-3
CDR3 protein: CATSDPTPDSQKTDTQYF
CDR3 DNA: TGTGCCACCAGTGACCCGACCCCGGACAGCCAAAAAACAGATACGCAGTATTTT

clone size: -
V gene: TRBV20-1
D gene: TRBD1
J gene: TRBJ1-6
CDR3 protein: CSARQGYNSPLHF
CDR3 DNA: TGCAGTGCAAGACAGGGATACAATTCACCCCTCCACTTT

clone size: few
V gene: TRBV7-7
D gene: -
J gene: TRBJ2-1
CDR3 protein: CASSPAMSSYNEQFF
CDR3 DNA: TGTGCCAGCAGCCCAGCGATGAGCTCCTACAATGAGCAGTTCTTC

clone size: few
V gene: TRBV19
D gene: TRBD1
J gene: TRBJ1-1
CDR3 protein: CASQVQGAVTEAFF
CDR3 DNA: TGTGCCAGCCAGGTTCAGGGGGCTGTCACTGAAGCTTTCTTT

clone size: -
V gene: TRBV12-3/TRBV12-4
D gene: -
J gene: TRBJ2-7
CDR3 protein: CASSLAGGAPYEQYF
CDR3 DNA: TGTGCCAGCAGTTTAGCAGGCGGGGCCCCCTACGAGCAGTACTTC

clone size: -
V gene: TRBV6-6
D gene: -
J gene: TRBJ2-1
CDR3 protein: CASSYNRAEQFF
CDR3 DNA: TGTGCCAGCAGTTACAACCGGGCCGAGCAGTTCTTC

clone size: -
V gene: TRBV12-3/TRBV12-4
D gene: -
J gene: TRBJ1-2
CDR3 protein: CASSLRPLRRAGYTF
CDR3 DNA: TGTGCCAGCAGTTTGCGTCCCCTCCGACGGGCTGGCTACACCTTC

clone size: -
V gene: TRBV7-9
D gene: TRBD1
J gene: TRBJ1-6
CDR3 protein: CASSTTGANSPLHF
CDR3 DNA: TGTGCCAGCAGCACGACAGGGGCTAATTCACCCCTCCACTTT

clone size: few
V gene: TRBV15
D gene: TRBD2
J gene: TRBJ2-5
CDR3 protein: CATSRGGVGLAVEGETQYF
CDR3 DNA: TGTGCCACCAGCAGAGGTGGTGTAGGACTAGCAGTCGAGGGCGAGACCCAGTACTTC

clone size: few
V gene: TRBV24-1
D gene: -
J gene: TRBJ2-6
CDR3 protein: CATSDLRTDHSGANVLTF
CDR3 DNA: TGTGCCACCAGTGATTTGCGGACCGACCACTCTGGGGCCAACGTCCTGACTTTC

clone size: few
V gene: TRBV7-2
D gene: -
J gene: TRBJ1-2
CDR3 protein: CASSASSGYYGYTF
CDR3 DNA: TGTGCCAGCAGCGCGTCTTCGGGCTACTATGGCTACACCTTC

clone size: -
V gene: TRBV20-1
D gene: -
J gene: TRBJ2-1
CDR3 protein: CSARERGMERYEQFF
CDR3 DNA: TGCAGTGCCCGGGAACGCGGGATGGAGCGCTATGAGCAGTTCTTC

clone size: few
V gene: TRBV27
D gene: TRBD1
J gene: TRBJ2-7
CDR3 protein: CASSSRFGQGAEEQYF
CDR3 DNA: TGTGCCAGCAGTTCTCGATTCGGACAGGGGGCCGAAGAGCAGTACTTC

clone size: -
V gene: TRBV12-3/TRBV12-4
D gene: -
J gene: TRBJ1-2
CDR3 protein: CASSFWGREFNYGYTF
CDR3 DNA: TGTGCCAGCAGTTTTTGGGGCAGGGAATTTAACTATGGCTACACCTTC

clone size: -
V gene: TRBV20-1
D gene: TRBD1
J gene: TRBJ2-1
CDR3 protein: CSALRGNEQFF
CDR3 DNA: TGCAGTGCTCTCAGGGGGAATGAGCAGTTCTTC

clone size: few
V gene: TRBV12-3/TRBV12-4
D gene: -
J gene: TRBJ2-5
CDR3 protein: CASRASTQSYETQYF
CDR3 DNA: TGTGCCAGCAGAGCGTCGACCCAGTCCTACGAGACCCAGTACTTC

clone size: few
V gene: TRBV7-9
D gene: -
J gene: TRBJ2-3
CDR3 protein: CASSPPAGHIITDTQYF
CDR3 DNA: TGTGCCAGCAGCCCACCCGCGGGACACATTATCACAGATACGCAGTATTTT

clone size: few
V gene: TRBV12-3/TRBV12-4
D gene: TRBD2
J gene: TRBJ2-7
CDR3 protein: CASTSLAGHYEQYF
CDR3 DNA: TGTGCCAGCACGAGTCTAGCGGGACACTACGAGCAGTACTTC

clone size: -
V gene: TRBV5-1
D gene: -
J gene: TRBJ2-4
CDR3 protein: CASSFSRGLAKNIQYF
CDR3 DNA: TGCGCCAGCAGCTTTTCAAGGGGCTTAGCCAAAAACATTCAGTACTTC

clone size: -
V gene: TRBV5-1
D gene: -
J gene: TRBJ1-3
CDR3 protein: CASSAERGDTIYF
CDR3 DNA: TGCGCCAGCAGCGCGGAGAGGGGGGACACCATATATTTT

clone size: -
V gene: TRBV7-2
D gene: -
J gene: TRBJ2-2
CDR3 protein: CASSPGRETTGELFF
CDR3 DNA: TGTGCCAGCAGCCCCGGCCGGGAGACCACCGGGGAGCTGTTTTTT

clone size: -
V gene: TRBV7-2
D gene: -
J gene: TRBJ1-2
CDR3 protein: CASTRRGGYGYTF
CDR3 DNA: TGTGCCAGCACCCGCCGGGGTGGCTATGGCTACACCTTC

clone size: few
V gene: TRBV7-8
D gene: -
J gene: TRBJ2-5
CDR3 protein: CASSLDSRGGETQYF
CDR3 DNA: TGTGCCAGCAGCTTAGACTCGCGGGGTGGTGAGACCCAGTACTTC

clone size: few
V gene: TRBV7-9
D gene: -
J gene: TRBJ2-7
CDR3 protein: CASSLVWGPHTPYEQYF
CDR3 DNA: TGTGCCAGCAGCTTAGTTTGGGGCCCCCATACGCCCTACGAGCAGTACTTC

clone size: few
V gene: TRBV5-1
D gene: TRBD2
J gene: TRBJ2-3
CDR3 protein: CASSDPTSGSLDTQYF
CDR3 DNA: TGCGCCAGCAGCGACCCGACTAGCGGGAGTCTAGATACGCAGTATTTT

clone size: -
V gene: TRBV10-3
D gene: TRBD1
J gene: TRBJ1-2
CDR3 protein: CAIGRGTGLRGYTF
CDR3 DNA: TGTGCCATCGGTCGAGGGACAGGACTTAGAGGCTACACCTTC

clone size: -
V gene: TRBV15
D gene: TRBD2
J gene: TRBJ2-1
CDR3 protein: CATSRDLGSGRNEQFF
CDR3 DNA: TGTGCCACCAGCAGAGATCTAGGTAGCGGGAGAAATGAGCAGTTCTTC

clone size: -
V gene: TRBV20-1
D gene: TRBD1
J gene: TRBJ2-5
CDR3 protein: CRVTGTGLQETQYF
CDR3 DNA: TGCAGGGTTACCGGGACAGGGCTTCAAGAGACCCAGTACTTC

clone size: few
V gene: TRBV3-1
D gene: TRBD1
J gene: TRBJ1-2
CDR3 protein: CASSLRQGARGYTF
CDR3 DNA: TGTGCCAGCAGCCTAAGACAGGGGGCGCGAGGCTACACCTTC

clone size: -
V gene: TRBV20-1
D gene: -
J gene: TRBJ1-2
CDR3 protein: CSAGGGLYGYTF
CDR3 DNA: TGCAGTGCTGGGGGCGGGCTGTATGGCTACACCTTC

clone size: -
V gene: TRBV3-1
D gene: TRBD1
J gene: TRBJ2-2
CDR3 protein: CASSRTGTGYGTGELFF
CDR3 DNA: TGTGCCAGCAGCCGCACCGGGACAGGGTATGGCACCGGGGAGCTGTTTTTT

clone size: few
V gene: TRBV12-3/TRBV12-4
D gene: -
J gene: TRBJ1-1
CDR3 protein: CASRSTPGANTEAFF
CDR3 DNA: TGTGCCAGCAGATCCACCCCAGGGGCCAACACTGAAGCTTTCTTT